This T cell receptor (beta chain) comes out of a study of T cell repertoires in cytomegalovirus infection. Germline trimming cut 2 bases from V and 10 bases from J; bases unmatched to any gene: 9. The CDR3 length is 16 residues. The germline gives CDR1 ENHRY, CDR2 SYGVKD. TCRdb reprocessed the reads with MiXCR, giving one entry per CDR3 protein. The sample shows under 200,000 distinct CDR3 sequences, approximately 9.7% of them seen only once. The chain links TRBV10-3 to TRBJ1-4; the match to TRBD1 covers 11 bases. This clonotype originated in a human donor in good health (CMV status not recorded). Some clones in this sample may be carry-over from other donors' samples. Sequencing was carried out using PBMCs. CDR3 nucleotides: TGTGCCATCAGTGAGAACCCTGGGACAGGGGGAAGAAAACTGTTTTTT. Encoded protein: CAISENPGTGGRKLFF.